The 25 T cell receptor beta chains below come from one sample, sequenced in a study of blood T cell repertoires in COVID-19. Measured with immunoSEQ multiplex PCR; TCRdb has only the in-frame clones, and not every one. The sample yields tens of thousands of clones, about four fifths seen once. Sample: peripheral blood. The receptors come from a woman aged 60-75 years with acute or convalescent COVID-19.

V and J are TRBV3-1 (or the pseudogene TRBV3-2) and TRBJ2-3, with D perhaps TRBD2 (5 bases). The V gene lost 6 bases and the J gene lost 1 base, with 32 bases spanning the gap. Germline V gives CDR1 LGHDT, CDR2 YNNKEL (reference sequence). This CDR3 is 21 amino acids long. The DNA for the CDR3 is TGTGCCAGCAGAGACCCTCCCCGGACTGGTCCCTTGTCAGAATGCACAGATACGCAGTATTTT. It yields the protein CASRDPPRTGPLSECTDTQYF.

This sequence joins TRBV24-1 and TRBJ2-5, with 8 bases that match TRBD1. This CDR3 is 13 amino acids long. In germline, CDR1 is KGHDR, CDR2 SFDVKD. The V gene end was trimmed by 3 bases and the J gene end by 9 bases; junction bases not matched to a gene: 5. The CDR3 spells CATSDRDRFAQYF. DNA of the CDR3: TGTGCCACCAGTGATCGGGACAGGTTCGCCCAGTACTTC.

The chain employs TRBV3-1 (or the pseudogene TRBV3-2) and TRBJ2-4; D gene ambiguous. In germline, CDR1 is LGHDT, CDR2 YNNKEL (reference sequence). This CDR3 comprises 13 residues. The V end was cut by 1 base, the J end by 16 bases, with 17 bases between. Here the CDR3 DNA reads TGTGCCAGCAGCCAAGTCCAATCCAACGGAGAATACTTC. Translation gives CASSQVQSNGEYF.

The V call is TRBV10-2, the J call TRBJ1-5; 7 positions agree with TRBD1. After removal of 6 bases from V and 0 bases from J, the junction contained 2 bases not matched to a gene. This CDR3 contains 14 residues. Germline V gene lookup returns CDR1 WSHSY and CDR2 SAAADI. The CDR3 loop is CASRGTDSNQPQHF. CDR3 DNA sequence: TGCGCCAGCAGGGGGACAGATAGCAATCAGCCCCAGCATTTT.

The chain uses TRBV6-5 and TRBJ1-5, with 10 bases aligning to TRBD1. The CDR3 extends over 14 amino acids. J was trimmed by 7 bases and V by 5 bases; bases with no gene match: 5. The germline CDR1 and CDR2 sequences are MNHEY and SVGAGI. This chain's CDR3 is CASSRQGAIQPQHF. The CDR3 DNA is TGTGCCAGCAGTCGACAGGGGGCGATCCAGCCCCAGCATTTT.

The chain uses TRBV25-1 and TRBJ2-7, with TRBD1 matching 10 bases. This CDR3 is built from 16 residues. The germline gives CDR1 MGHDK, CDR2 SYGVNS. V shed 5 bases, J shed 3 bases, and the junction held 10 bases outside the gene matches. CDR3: CASSYLTGGRSYEQYV. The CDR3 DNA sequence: TGTGCCAGCAGTTATCTGACAGGGGGCAGAAGCTACGAGCAGTACGTC.

This CDR3 reads CAWRQGFYGYTF. In nucleotides, the CDR3 is TGTGCCTGGAGGCAGGGGTTCTATGGCTACACCTTC. This sequence joins TRBV30 and TRBJ1-2; weak D call: TRBD1 (6 bases). The CDR3 sequence is 12 residues long. Germline CDR1 and CDR2: GTSNPN and SVGIG (reference sequence). Trimming pared 3 bases from V and 4 bases from J, leaving 9 bases between.

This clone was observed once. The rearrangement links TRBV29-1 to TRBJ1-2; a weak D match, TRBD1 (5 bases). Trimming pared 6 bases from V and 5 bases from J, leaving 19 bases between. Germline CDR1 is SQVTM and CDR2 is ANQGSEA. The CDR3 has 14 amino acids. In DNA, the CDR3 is TGCAGCGTGGGGGAGCTGGGGGGAGGATATGGCTACACCTTC. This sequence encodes CSVGELGGGYGYTF.

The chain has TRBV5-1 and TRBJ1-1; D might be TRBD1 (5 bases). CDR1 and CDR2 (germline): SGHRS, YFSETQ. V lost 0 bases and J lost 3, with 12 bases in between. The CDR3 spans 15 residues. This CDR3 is CASSLGGRTDTEAFF. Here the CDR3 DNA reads TGCGCCAGCAGCTTGGGGGGCAGGACCGACACTGAAGCTTTCTTT.

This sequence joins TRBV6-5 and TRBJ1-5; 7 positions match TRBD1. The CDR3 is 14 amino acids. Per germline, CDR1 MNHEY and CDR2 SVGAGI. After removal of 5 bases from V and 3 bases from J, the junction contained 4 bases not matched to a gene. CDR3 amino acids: CASSPGGFNQPQHF. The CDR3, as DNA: TGTGCCAGCAGTCCAGGGGGTTTCAATCAGCCCCAGCATTTT.

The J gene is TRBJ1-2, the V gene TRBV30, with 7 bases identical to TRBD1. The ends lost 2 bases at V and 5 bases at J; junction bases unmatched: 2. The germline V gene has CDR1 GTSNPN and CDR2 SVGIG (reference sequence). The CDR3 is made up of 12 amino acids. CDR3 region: CAWSSGGYGYTF. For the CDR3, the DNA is TGTGCCTGGAGTTCAGGGGGGTATGGCTACACCTTC.

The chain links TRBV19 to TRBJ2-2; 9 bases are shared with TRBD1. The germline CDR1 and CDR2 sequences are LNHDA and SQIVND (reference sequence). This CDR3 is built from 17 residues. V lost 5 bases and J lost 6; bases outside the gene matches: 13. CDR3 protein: CASSARRQGGLAGELFF. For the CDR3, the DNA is TGTGCCAGTAGTGCCCGACGACAGGGGGGATTGGCCGGGGAGCTGTTTTTT.

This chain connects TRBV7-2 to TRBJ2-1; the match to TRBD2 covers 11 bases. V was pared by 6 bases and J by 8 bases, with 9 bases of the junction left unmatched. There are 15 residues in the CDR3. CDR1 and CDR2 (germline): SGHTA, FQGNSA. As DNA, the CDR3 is TGTGCCAGCAGACAAGGACTAGCGGGCGGGGATGAGCAGTTCTTC. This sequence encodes CASRQGLAGGDEQFF.

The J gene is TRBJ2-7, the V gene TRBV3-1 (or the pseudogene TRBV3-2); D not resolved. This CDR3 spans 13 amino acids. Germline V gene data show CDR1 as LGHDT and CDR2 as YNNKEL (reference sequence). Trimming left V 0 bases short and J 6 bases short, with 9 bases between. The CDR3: CASSQESNGEQYF. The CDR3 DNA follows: TGTGCCAGCAGCCAAGAAAGCAATGGCGAGCAGTACTTC.

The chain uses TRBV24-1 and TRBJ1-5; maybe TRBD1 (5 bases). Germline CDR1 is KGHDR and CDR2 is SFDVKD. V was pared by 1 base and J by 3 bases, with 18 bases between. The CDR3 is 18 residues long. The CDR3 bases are TGTGCCACCAGTGATTTTGTGGGGGGTCGGCGACCCAATCAGCCCCAGCATTTT. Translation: CATSDFVGGRRPNQPQHF.

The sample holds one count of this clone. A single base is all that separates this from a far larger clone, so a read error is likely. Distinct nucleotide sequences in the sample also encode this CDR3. The CDR3 reads CASSLGQGDIDEQFF. CDR3 sequence (DNA): TGTGCGAGCAGTTTGGGGCAGGGGGATATCGATGAGCAGTTCTTC. The chain combines TRBV6-5 with TRBJ2-1, with TRBD1 matching over 7 bases. Germline V lookup: CDR1 MNHEY, CDR2 SVGAGI. The CDR3 loop spans 15 amino acids.

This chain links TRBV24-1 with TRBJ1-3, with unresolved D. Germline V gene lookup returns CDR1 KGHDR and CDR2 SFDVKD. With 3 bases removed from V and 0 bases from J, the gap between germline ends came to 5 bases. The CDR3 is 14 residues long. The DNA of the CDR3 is TGTGCCACCAGTGATGTAAACTCTGGAAACACCATATATTTT. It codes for CATSDVNSGNTIYF.

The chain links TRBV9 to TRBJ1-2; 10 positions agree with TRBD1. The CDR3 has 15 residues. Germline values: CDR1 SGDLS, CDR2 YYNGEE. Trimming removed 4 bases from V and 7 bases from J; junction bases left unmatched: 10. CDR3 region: CASSPTGQGTGGYTF. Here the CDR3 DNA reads TGTGCCAGCAGCCCAACGGGACAGGGGACGGGTGGCTACACCTTC.

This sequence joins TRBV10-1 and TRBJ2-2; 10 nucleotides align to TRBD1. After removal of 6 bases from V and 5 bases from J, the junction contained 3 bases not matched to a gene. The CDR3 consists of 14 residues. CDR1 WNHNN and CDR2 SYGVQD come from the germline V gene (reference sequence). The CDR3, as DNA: TGCGCCAGCAGCGGACAGGGGGTGACCGGGGAGCTGTTTTTT. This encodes CASSGQGVTGELFF.

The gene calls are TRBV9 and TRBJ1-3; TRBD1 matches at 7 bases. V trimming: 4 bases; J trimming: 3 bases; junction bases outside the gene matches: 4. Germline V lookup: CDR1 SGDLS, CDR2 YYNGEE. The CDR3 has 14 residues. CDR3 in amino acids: CASSHDRVGNTIYF. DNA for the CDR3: TGTGCCAGCAGCCATGACAGGGTTGGAAACACCATATATTTT.

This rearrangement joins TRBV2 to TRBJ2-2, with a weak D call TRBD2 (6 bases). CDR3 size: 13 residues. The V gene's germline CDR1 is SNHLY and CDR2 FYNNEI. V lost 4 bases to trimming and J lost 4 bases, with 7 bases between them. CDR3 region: CASSGTTTGELFF. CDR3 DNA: TGTGCCAGCAGTGGGACTACCACCGGGGAGCTGTTTTTT. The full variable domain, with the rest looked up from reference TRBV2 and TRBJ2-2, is EPEVTQTPSHQVTQMGQEVILRCVPISNHLYFYWYRQILGQKVEFLVSFYNNEISEKSEIFDDQFSVERPDGSNFTLKIRSTKLEDSAMYFCASSGTTTGELFFGEGSRLTVL.

The CDR3 coding sequence is TGTGCCAGCAGCTTAGGCCAGGGGGTGGAGGCTGAAAAACTGTTTTTT. Its translation: CASSLGQGVEAEKLFF. The V call is TRBV7-9, the J call TRBJ1-4, with 7 bases fitting TRBD1. The CDR3 runs to 16 residues. Trimming took 1 base from V and 7 from J; bases not matched to a gene: 9. In germline, CDR1 is SEHNR, CDR2 FQNEAQ (reference sequence).

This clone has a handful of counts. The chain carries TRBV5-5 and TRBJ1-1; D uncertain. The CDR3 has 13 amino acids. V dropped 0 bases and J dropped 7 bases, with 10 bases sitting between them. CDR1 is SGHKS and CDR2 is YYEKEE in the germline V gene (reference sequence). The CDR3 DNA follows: TGTGCCAGCAGCTTGGATGGTTCGGGTGAAGCTTTCTTT. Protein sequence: CASSLDGSGEAFF. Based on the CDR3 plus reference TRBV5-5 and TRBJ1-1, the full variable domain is DAGVTQSPTHLIKTRGQQVTLRCSPISGHKSVSWYQQVLGQGPQFIFQYYEKEERGRGNFPDRFSARQFPNYSSELNVNALLLGDSALYLCASSLDGSGEAFFGQGTRLTVV.

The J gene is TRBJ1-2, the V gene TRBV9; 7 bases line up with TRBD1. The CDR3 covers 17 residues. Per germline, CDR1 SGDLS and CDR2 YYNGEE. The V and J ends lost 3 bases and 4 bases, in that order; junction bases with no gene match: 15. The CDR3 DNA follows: TGTGCCAGCAGCGCGCCCTTGGCTTATGGGACAGTCTATGGCTACACCTTC. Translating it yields CASSAPLAYGTVYGYTF.

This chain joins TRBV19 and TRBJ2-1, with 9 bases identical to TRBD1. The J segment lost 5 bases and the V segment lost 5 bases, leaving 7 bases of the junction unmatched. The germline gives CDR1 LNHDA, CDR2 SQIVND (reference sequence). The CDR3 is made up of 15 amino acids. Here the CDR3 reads CASSSDRGLHNEQFF. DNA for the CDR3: TGTGCCAGTAGTTCGGACAGGGGTTTGCACAATGAGCAGTTCTTC.